This TCR beta chain was obtained from a study of glioma-infiltrating T cells after dendritic cell vaccination (dated by TCRdb to between 2015 and 2016). Background on the whole study: The cohort included roughly 15 glioblastoma patients drawn from Phase I and II dendritic cell vaccination trials, of whom 9 were newly diagnosed and 6 had recurrent disease. TCR sequencing metrics, including TIL content and tumor-blood repertoire overlap, were correlated with survival after dendritic cell vaccination. Autologous tumor lysate-pulsed dendritic cell vaccination was administered to the patients between about 2003 and 2012. The vaccine was prepared from monocyte-derived dendritic cells that were cultured for more than six days with IL-4 and GM-CSF and then pulsed overnight with autologous tumor lysate. Each patient got three intradermal injections of the dendritic cell vaccine, spaced at biweekly intervals, in the arm below the axilla. In glioblastoma patients vaccinated with dendritic cells, deep sequencing of TCR beta CDR3 regions served to measure the amount of tumor-infiltrating lymphocytes and to compare repertoires between tumor and blood. Points the paper makes about the study in general: Higher estimated pretreatment TIL content predicted longer time to progression and overall survival after dendritic cell vaccination. The cohort was small and heterogeneous, few patients had complete blood and tumor sets, and even fewer had initial-recurrent tumor pairs. TCR clonality showed no direct relationship with survival, which suggests that a diverse polyclonal response may matter. The TCR overlap response model with three groups was called speculative and said to need prospective validation.

This clone was observed once. Its binding antigen is unknown. There are no base qualities to consult, and no much larger clone falls within one base. TCRB CDR3 regions were amplified from roughly 1.8 ug genomic DNA, or all available DNA if less, using the immunoSEQ assay. For multiplex PCR, 60 forward primers for TCR V beta segments and 13 reverse primers for J beta segments were used. Synthetic control templates were spiked into each sample at limiting dilution to estimate reads per starting template. Reads of 87 bp were generated by sequencing on the Illumina HiSeq System. On the authors' methods: PCR and sequencing errors were removed by merging closely related sequences with a nearest neighbor algorithm. TCR overlap was defined as the percentage of unique tumor TCR beta sequences that were also found in the peripheral blood of the same patient. As stored in TCRdb, this immuneACCESS dataset retains in-frame rearrangements with V and J assigned. A fraction of the clones does not appear; measured against another copy, unresolved V genes explain less than half of the discrepancy, and the remainder lacks a known reason. That table furnishes V, J and clone size, whereas the DNA furnished D and trimming. The sample records about 92,000 clones, 85% to 90% of which are singletons. Jointly, the top ten make up around 14% of the sample.

Patients were selected on the basis of adequate residual fresh-frozen tumor tissue and more than two years of available survival data. None of the glioblastoma patients carried an isocitrate dehydrogenase mutation, although molecular status otherwise varied. PBMC were collected before vaccination, two weeks after the third vaccination, and at tumor progression when it occurred. The Qiagen DNeasy Blood extraction Kit was used to extract genomic DNA. Including the terminal cysteine and phenylalanine, the CDR3 comprises 14 residues. Only CDR3 DNA is held: 42 bases, read in frame from base 1. According to the germline V gene, CDR1 reads SGHVS and CDR2 reads FNYEAQ. V lost 1 base and J lost 6 bases; the stretch between them is 9 bases long.

Rearrangement joined TRBV7-6 to TRBJ2-2, with no reliable assignment of the D segment. Material: blood, obtained before dendritic cell vaccination. The source of this sequence is a human donor with glioblastoma. Here is the DNA: TGTGCCAGCAGCTTAGGTACGAAGCCCGGGGAGCTGTTTTTT. Its protein is CASSLGTKPGELFF.